This entry is about one T cell receptor beta chain. The clone's antigen remains unknown. Per-base quality was not reported, and no clone a single base away is much larger than it. Using the deep immunoSEQ assay, multiplex PCR amplified TCR CDR3 regions from genomic DNA. For each cell subset, the extracted genomic DNA was distributed evenly across all wells of several immunoSEQ 96-well plates, and each plate served as one replicate. For sorted subsets, about 0.2 ug genomic DNA, equal to 30,000 to 35,000 T cell genomes, was loaded into each replicate PCR. Purified libraries were measured with a Qubit 3.0 fluorometer, size-checked on a Bioanalyzer 2100, and measured again with the KAPA Library Quantification kit. Each immunoSEQ 96-well plate was sequenced on its own single-read 150-cycle Illumina NextSeq 550 flow cell. The study's processing was this. Because the immunoSEQ output included only junctional sequences and no quality scores, the filtering could not be the same as the filtering used for full-length reads. Sequences were annotated with PyIR, a Python wrapper for IgBLAST v1.9, using IMGT germline references to assign V/J genes and CDR3. Reads were filtered out if the reads had weak V/J assignments (E-value above 1e-6), no CDR3, stop codons, out-of-frame junctions, or ambiguous translated residues. V3J clonotypes were defined as sequences sharing an identical inferred V gene, J gene, and CDR3 amino acid sequence. Percentage overlap between repertoires was calculated by dividing the number of shared unique clonotypes by the size of the smaller repertoire. RTK rarefaction, the Chao1 estimator, and Recon v2.1 estimates of unobserved clonotypes were used to assess repertoire richness. OLGA was used to compute generation probabilities for all TCRbeta clonotypes that the gDNA method yielded from a few donors. Not all clones reach the TCRdb copy of this immuneACCESS table, which keeps in-frame sequences only. Checked studies attribute under half of the gap to unresolved V genes and leave the rest unexplained. That table supplies the V and J calls and clone size; D and trimming were determined from the DNA. This sample comprises roughly 1,500,000 clones, approximately 98% of them detected only once. The ten biggest clones cover approximately 0.45% of the sample.

These data originate in a study of shared clonotypes between healthy human individuals (dated by TCRdb to about 2020). Context from the whole study: A few men and two women, aged 18 to 49 years, made up the cohort. Different laboratories and diverse techniques were used to prepare libraries and sequence TCR repertoires, to increase sequencing depth and limit assay-specific biases. Per donor, three plates each were used for CD4 naive and CD4 memory, two for CD8 naive, and one for CD8 memory. Each donor's leukapheresis produced roughly between about 0.9 and 9.5 billion PBMCs. To estimate repertoire size and how much clonotype sharing occurs between individuals, the study deeply sequenced the blood TCR repertoires of 5 or 6 healthy adults.

General conclusions and limits of the study: Rarefaction of sorted-subset datasets indicated incomplete sequencing despite the large sequencing depth. Sampling was limited to blood, and TCR repertoires in tissue likely differ from TCR repertoires in blood. Naive subsets generally had larger estimated clonotype richness than memory subsets did. Clonotypes shared by all four sorted-subset donors showed higher generation probabilities than non-shared clonotypes. Based on pairwise subsampling, the degree of clonotype sharing among donors was expected to be affected by sequencing depth. Across a few donors, roughly 5.1% of naive CD4, 3% to 3.5% of naive CD8, 2.3% of memory CD4, and approximately 0.42% of memory CD8 clonotypes were shared. The small number of donors limited the genetic and exposure-history diversity represented.

Donors were healthy HIV-negative adults with no recently reported acute infections or vaccinations. All donors were Caucasian adults living in Nashville, Tennessee, USA. CD4+ T cells were enriched by magnetic negative selection; naive cells were then positively selected on CD45RA, and the negative fraction formed the memory subset. Blood was collected by leukapheresis, and PBMCs were isolated by Ficoll-Histopaque density gradient centrifugation and then cryopreserved in liquid nitrogen vapor phase. Analytical flow cytometry was used to check the purity and quantity of each magnetically sorted T cell population. Genomic DNA was isolated from each sorted fraction and quantified by UV absorbance on a Nanodrop 2000c. The CDR3 goes from the cysteine to the phenylalanine over 14 residues. Only the CDR3 portion is preserved as DNA: 42 bases, with reading frame beginning at the first base. The junction carries 14 bases between V and J, which are trimmed by 4 bases and 7 bases respectively. The germline V gene (reference sequence) specifies LNHNV as CDR1 and YYDKDF as CDR2.

The sequence links TRBV15 to TRBJ1-3; a confident D gene designation cannot be given. Sequences were obtained from naive CD4+ T cells sorted from blood. This sample's cell subset or site label indicates: CD45RA+ positively selected. The receptor comes from a man aged 30 to 45 in good health. The DNA sequence is TGTGCCACCAGCAAGGACCTTTTTGGGAACACCATATATTTT. Translated, this gives CATSKDLFGNTIYF.